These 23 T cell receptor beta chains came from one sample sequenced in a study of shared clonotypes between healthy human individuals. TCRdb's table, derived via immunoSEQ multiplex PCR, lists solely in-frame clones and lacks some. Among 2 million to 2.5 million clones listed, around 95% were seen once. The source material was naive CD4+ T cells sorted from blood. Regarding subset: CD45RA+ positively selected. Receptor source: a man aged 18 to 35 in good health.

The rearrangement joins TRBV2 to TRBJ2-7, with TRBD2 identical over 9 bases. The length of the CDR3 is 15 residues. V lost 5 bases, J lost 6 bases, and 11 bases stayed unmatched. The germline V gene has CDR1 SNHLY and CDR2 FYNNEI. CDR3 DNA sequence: TGTGCCAGCAGTCCCCTTAGCGGGAGTCAGGGCGAGCAGTACTTC. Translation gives CASSPLSGSQGEQYF.

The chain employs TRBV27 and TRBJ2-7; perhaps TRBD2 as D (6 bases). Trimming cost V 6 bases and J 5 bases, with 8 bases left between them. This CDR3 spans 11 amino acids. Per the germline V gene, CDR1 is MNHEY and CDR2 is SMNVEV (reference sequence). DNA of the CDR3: TGTGCCAGCAGGGGAGGCCACGAGCAGTACTTC. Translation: CASRGGHEQYF.

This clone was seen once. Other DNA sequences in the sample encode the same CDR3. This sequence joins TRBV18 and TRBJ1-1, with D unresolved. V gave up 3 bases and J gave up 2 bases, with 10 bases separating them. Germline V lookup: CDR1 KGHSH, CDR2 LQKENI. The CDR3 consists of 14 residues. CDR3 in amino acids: CASSPSTGNTEAFF. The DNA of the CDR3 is TGTGCCAGCTCACCTTCAACGGGTAACACTGAAGCTTTCTTT. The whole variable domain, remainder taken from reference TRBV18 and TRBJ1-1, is NAGVMQNPRHLVRRRGQEARLRCSPMKGHSHVYWYRQLPEEGLKFMVYLQKENIIDESGMPKERFSAEFPKEGPSILRIQQVVRGDSAAYFCASSPSTGNTEAFFGQGTRLTVV.

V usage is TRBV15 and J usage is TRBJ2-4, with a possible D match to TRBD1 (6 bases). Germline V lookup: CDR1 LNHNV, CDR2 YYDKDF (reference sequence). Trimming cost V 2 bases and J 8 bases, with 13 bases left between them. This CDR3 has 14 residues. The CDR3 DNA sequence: TGTGCCACCAGCAGAACAGGGTCTAGGGACATTCAGTACTTC. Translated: CATSRTGSRDIQYF.

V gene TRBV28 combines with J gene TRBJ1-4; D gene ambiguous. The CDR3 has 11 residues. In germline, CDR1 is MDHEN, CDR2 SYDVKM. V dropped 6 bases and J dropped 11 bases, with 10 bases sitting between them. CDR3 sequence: CASRDVVKLFF. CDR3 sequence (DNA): TGTGCCAGCAGGGACGTCGTCAAACTGTTTTTT. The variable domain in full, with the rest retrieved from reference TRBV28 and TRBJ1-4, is DVKVTQSSRYLVKRTGEKVFLECVQDMDHENMFWYRQDPGLGLRLIYFSYDVKMKEKGDIPEGYSVSREKKERFSLILESASTNQTSMYLCASRDVVKLFFGSGTQLSVL.

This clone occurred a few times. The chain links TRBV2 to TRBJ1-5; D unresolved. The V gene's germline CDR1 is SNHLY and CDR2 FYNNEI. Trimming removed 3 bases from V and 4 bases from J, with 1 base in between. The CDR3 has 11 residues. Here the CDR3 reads CASSDNQPQHF. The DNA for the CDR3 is TGTGCCAGCAGTGATAATCAGCCCCAGCATTTT.

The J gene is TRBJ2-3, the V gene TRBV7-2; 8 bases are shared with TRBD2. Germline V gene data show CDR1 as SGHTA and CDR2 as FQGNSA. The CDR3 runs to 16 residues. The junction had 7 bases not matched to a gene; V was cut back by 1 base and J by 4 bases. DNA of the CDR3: TGTGCCAGCAGCTTAGGTCAAGCGGGACTAGCAGATACGCAGTATTTT. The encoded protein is CASSLGQAGLADTQYF.

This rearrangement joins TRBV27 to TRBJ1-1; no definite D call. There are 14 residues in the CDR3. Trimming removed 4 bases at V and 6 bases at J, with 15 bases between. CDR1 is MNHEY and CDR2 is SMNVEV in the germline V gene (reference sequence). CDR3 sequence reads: CASSYLGRPPEAFF. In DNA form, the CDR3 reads TGTGCCAGCAGTTACCTCGGGAGGCCGCCTGAAGCTTTCTTT.

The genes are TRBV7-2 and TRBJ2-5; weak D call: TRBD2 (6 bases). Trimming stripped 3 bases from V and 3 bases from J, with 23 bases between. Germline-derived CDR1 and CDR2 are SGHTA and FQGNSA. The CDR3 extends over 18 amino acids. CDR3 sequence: CASSFARRGGRREETQYF. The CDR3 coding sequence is TGTGCCAGCAGCTTCGCCCGTCGAGGAGGGAGGAGAGAAGAGACCCAGTACTTC. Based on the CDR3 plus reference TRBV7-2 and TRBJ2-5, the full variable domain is GAGVSQSPSNKVTEKGKDVELRCDPISGHTALYWYRQSLGQGLEFLIYFQGNSAPDKSGLPSDRFSAERTGGSVSTLTIQRTQQEDSAVYLCASSFARRGGRREETQYFGPGTRLLVL.

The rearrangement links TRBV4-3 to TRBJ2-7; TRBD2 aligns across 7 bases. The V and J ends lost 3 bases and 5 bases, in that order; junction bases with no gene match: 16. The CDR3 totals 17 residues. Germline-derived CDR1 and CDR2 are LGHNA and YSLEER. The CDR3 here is CASSQFLLAVGQDEQYF. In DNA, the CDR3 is TGCGCCAGCAGCCAGTTTCTCCTAGCGGTAGGCCAGGACGAGCAGTACTTC.

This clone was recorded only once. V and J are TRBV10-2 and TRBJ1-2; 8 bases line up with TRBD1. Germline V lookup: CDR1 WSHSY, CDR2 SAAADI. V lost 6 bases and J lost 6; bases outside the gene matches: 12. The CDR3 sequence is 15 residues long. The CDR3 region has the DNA TGCGCCAGCAGACCTAAAACAGGGGGAAGAGATGGCTACACCTTC. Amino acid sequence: CASRPKTGGRDGYTF.

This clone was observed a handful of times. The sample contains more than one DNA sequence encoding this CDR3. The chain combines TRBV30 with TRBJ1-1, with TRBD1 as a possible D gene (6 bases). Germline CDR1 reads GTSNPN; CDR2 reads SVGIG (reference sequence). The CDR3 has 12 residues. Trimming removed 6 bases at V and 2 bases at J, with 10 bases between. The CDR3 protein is CACGTPNTEAFF. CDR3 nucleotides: TGTGCCTGCGGGACACCTAACACTGAAGCTTTCTTT. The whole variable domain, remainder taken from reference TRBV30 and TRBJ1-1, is SQTIHQWPATLVQPVGSPLSLECTVEGTSNPNLYWYRQAAGRGLQLLFYSVGIGQISSEVPQNLSASRPQDRQFILSSKKLLLSDSGFYLCACGTPNTEAFFGQGTRLTVV.

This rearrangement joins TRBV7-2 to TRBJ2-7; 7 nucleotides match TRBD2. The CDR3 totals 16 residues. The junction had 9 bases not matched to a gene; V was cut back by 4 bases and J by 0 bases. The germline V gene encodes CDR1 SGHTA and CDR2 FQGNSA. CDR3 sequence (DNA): TGTGCCAGCAGCTCCGAACTAGCGAGTAGCTCCTACGAGCAGTACTTC. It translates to CASSSELASSSYEQYF. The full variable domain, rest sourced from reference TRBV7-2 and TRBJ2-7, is GAGVSQSPSNKVTEKGKDVELRCDPISGHTALYWYRQSLGQGLEFLIYFQGNSAPDKSGLPSDRFSAERTGGSVSTLTIQRTQQEDSAVYLCASSSELASSSYEQYFGPGTRLTVT.

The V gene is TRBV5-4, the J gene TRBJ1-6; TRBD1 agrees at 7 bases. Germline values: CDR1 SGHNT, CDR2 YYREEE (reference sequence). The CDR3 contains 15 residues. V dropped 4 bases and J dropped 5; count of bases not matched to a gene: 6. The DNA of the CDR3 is TGTGCCAGCAGCCCTCAGACAGGGAATAATTCACCCCTCCACTTT. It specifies CASSPQTGNNSPLHF.

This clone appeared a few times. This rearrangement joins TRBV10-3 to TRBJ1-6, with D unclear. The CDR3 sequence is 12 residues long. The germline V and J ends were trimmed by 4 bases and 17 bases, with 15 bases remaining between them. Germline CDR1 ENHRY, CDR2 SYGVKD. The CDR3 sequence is CAISADADRVHF. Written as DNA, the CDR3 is TGTGCCATCAGTGCAGACGCCGATAGGGTCCACTTT.

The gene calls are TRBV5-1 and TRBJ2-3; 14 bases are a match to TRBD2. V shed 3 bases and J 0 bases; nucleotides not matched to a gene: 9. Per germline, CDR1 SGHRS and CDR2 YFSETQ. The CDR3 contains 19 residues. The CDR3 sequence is CASSYRTSGGFASTDTQYF. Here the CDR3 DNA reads TGCGCCAGCAGCTACAGGACTAGCGGGGGGTTCGCTAGCACAGATACGCAGTATTTT. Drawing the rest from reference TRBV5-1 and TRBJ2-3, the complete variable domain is KAGVTQTPRYLIKTRGQQVTLSCSPISGHRSVSWYQQTPGQGLQFLFEYFSETQRNKGNFPGRFSGRQFSNSRSEMNVSTLELGDSALYLCASSYRTSGGFASTDTQYFGPGTRLTVL.

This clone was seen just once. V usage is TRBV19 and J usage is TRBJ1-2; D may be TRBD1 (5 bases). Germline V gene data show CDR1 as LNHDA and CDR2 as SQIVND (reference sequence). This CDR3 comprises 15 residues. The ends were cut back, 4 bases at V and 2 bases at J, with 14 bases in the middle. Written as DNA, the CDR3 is TGTGCCAGTAGTAGGGACGCCTGGAACAACTATGGCTACACCTTC. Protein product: CASSRDAWNNYGYTF.

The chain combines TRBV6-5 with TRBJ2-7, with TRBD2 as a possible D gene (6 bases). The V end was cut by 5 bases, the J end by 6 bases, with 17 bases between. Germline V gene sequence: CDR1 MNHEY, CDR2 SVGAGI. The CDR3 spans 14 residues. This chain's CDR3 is CASSVPGLPAEQYF. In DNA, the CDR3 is TGTGCCAGCAGTGTACCGGGACTCCCAGCCGAGCAGTACTTC.

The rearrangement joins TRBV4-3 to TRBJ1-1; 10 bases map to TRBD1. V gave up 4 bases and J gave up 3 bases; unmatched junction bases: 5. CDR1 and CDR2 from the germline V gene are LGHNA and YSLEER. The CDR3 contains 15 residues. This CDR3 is CASSRRTGGDTEAFF. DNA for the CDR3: TGCGCCAGCAGCCGCAGGACAGGGGGTGACACTGAAGCTTTCTTT.

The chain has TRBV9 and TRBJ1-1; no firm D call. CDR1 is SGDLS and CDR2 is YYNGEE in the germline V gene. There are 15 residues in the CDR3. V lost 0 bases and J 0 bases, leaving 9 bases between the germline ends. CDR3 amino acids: CASSVGPGMNTEAFF. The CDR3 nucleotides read TGTGCCAGCAGCGTAGGCCCGGGGATGAACACTGAAGCTTTCTTT. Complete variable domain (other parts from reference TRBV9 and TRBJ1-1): DSGVTQTPKHLITATGQRVTLRCSPRSGDLSVYWYQQSLDQGLQFLIQYYNGEERAKGNILERFSAQQFPDLHSELNLSSLELGDSALYFCASSVGPGMNTEAFFGQGTRLTVV.

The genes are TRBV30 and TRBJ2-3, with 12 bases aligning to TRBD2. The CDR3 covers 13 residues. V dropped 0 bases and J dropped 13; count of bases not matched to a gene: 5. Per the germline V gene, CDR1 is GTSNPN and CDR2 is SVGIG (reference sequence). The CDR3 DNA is TGTGCCTGGAGTGTACTAGCGGGGGGCCAAGAGTATTTT. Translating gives CAWSVLAGGQEYF. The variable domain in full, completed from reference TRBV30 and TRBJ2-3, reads SQTIHQWPATLVQPVGSPLSLECTVEGTSNPNLYWYRQAAGRGLQLLFYSVGIGQISSEVPQNLSASRPQDRQFILSSKKLLLSDSGFYLCAWSVLAGGQEYFGPGTRLTVL.

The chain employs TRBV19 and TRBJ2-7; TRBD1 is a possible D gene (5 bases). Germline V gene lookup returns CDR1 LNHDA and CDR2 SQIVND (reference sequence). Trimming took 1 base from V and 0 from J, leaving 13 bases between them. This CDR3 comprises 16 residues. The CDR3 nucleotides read TGTGCCAGTAGTATAGGTAGCAGGGCGCACTCCTACGAGCAGTACTTC. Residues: CASSIGSRAHSYEQYF.

The CDR3 reads CASSTFNSGYNEQFF. The CDR3 region has the DNA TGCGCCAGCAGCACCTTTAATAGCGGATACAATGAGCAGTTCTTC. The chain links TRBV5-1 to TRBJ2-1, with a tentative D call TRBD2 (6 bases). The CDR3 loop spans 15 amino acids. Trimming left V 4 bases short and J 4 bases short, with 15 bases between. Germline assignment: CDR1 SGHRS and CDR2 YFSETQ. Variable domain in full (rest from reference TRBV5-1 and TRBJ2-1): KAGVTQTPRYLIKTRGQQVTLSCSPISGHRSVSWYQQTPGQGLQFLFEYFSETQRNKGNFPGRFSGRQFSNSRSEMNVSTLELGDSALYLCASSTFNSGYNEQFFGPGTRLTVL.